This T cell receptor (beta chain) was profiled in a study of OX40 agonist ivuxolimab in advanced cancers. At the level of the whole study: The costimulatory receptor OX40 (CD134) was targeted by ivuxolimab, a fully human IgG2 agonistic monoclonal antibody. The paper covers the monotherapy dose-escalation part of the phase I ivuxolimab trial, which included N ≈ 57 patients. Patients were allowed to have had prior anti-PD-1, anti-PD-L1 or anti-CTLA-4 therapy, and around 41% of the dose-escalation patients had previously received checkpoint inhibitors. A male proportion of 70% to 90% and a mean age of roughly 58 years, ranging from 23 to 79, were recorded for the dose-escalation cohort. Of the roughly 52 dose-escalation patients, hepatocellular carcinoma was present in approximately 20, melanoma in around 15, renal cell carcinoma in 9 and head and neck cancer in 9. The point of sequencing TCRbeta in the periphery was to test whether ivuxolimab changed TCR sequence diversity and drove clonal T-cell expansion. Partial responses were achieved by three dose-escalation patients, of whom one had hepatocellular carcinoma and two had cutaneous melanoma. Intravenous ivuxolimab was administered to patients every 2 weeks at six dose levels: 0.01, 0.1, 0.3, 1.5, 3 and 10 mg/kg.

For sequencing of the TCRbeta CDR3 region, genomic DNA was extracted from the sorted cells. The immunoSEQ Assay was used to sequence the TCRbeta CDR3 regions. TCRdb retrieved this table from immuneACCESS and kept in-frame rearrangements only. Not all clones are present; in checked studies, unresolved V genes account for under half, and no reason is known for the remainder. The sample table shows some 110,000 clones, and approximately 90% are seen once. The top ten constitute around 0.5% of the sample. Patients with a history of autoimmune disease or receiving systemic immunosuppression were excluded from the trial. Peripheral blood for TCR sequencing was collected from all dose cohorts at baseline, on cycle 4 day 1, and on cycle 7 day 1. The samples were taken from a phase I, first-in-human, multicenter, open-label dose-escalation trial of ivuxolimab. The trial enrolled adults with locally advanced or metastatic head and neck squamous cell, hepatocellular, melanoma or renal cell carcinoma. CD4+ and CD8+ T cells were sorted separately from peripheral blood before TCR sequencing.

The CDR3 has 15 amino acids, counting the end cysteine and phenylalanine. Only the CDR3 part of the read is kept: 45 bases, read in frame from the first base. Here V drops 0 bases and J drops 2 bases, and the junction holds 2 bases not matched to any gene. According to the germline V gene, CDR1 reads SGDLS and CDR2 reads YYNGEE. As for this clone: This receptor's antigen is unknown. Qualities for individual bases were not recorded, and no much larger clone is one base off. The same CDR3 is also encoded by other DNA sequences in this sample.

Study-wide findings and limitations: In the 0.1-3.0 mg/kg groups, partial responders were among the patients with the lowest normalized peripheral clonal expansion, particularly in CD8+ T cells. Low levels of normalized T-cell clonal expansion were also seen in some patients who did not respond. The antigen specificity of the clonally expanded peripheral T cells was not determined. After ivuxolimab, expanded clones were on average more numerous among CD8+ T cells than among CD4+ T cells. At doses from 0.1 to 3.0 mg/kg, clonal expansion was seen in both CD4+ and CD8+ blood T cells between baseline and week 6.

This sample comprised CD4+ or CD8+ T cells sorted from blood, obtained in a trial of the OX40 agonist ivuxolimab. Recombination connected TRBV9 to TRBJ2-1; TRBD2 matches 7 bases in the middle. This receptor was identified in an adult with an advanced solid tumor such as melanoma, head and neck, liver or kidney cancer. CDR3 sequence: CASSVGAGAYNEQFF. The DNA sequence reads TGTGCCAGCAGCGTAGGTGCGGGGGCCTACAATGAGCAGTTCTTC.